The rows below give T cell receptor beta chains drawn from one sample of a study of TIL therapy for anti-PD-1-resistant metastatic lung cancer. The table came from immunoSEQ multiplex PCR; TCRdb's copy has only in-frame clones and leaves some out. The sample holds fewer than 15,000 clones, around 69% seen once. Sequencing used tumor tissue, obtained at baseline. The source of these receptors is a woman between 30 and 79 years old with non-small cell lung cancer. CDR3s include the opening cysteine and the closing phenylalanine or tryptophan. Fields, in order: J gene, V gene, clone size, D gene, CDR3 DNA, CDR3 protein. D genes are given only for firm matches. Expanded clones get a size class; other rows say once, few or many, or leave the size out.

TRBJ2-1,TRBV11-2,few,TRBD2,TGTGCCAGCAGAAAGCGGGAGGGCTTCAATGAGCAGTTCTTC,CASRKREGFNEQFF
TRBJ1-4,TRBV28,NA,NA,TGTGCCAGCTCCAACAGTGATAATGAAAAACTGTTTTTT,CASSNSDNEKLFF
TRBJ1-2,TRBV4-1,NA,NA,TGCGCCAGCAGCCACCTATTGGGGACCGACTATGGCTACACCTTC,CASSHLLGTDYGYTF
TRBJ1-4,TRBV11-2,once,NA,TGTGCCAGCAGCTTAGGGTTTGGGCAGGGGCGGGAAAAACTGTTTTTT,CASSLGFGQGREKLFF
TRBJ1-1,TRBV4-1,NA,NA,TGCGCCAGCAGCCAAGAAAGGCTCGGGGACACTGAAGCTTTCTTT,CASSQERLGDTEAFF
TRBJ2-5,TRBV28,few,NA,TGTGCCAGCAGTTTGGGAGGGGGCCAGAAGACCCAGTACTTC,CASSLGGGQKTQYF
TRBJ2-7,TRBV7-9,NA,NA,TGTGCCAGCAGCTCCGACAGGGGAGGGCGTGAGCAGTACTTC,CASSSDRGGREQYF
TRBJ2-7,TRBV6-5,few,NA,TGTGCCAGCAGTTACCGAAGGACGGCCCGGAACGAGCAGTACTTC,CASSYRRTARNEQYF
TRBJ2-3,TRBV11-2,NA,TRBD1,TGTGCCAGCAGCTTCGACTGGACAGGGGGCGCGTATACGCAGTATTTT,CASSFDWTGGAYTQYF
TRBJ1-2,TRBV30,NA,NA,TGTGCCTGGAGTGTACTGGGAATTAACTATGGCTACACCTTC,CAWSVLGINYGYTF
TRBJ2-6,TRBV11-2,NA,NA,TGTGCCAGCAGCTTAGATGGCCTAGGGGCCAACGTCCTGACTTTC,CASSLDGLGANVLTF
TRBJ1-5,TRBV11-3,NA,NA,TGTGCCAGCAGCTTATCTCACAGGGTTCAGCCCCAGCATTTT,CASSLSHRVQPQHF
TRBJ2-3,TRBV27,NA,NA,TGTGCCAGCAGTCCCGGGCTCACAGATACGCAGTATTTT,CASSPGLTDTQYF
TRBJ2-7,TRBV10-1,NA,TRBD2,TGCGCCAGCAGTCACCCGGGACTAGCGGGTCTTTGGGGTTTGAAGGAGCAGTACTTC,CASSHPGLAGLWGLKEQYF
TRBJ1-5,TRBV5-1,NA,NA,TGCGCCAGCAGCTACGGGACCGATTCGAACCAGCCCCAGCATTTT,CASSYGTDSNQPQHF
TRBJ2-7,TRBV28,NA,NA,TGTGCCAGCAGTTTTGAGGGGTGGTGGGAGCAGTACTTC,CASSFEGWWEQYF
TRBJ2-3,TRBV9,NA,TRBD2,TGTGCCAGCAGCCACAAGGCGGGAGGAGATACGCAGTATTTT,CASSHKAGGDTQYF
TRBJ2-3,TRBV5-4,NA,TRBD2,TGTGCCAGCAGCCTGCTAGCGGGGTCTAGCACAGATACGCAGTATTTT,CASSLLAGSSTDTQYF
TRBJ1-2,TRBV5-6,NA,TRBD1,TGTGCCAGCAGCTTGAGGACAGGTCGAAGCTACACCTTC,CASSLRTGRSYTF
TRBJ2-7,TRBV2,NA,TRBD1,TGTGCCAGCAAGCCGACAGGGTACTACGAGCAGTACTTC,CASKPTGYYEQYF
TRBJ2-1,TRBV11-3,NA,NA,TGTGCCAGCAGCCCCCAAAGTTACAATGAGCAGTTCTTC,CASSPQSYNEQFF
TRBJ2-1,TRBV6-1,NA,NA,TGTGCCAGCAGTGAAAAGGGCAGTACAATGAGGGAGTTCTTC,CASSEKGSTMREFF
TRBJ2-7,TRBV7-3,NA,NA,TGTGCCAGCAGCGTAGGACAAGCCTACGAGCAGTACTTC,CASSVGQAYEQYF
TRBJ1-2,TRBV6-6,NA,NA,TGTGCCAGCAGTTACTTGAAAGATATAGAGGGCTACACCTTC,CASSYLKDIEGYTF
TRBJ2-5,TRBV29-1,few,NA,TGCAGCGGGCGGGGAGAGACCCAGTACTTC,CSGRGETQYF
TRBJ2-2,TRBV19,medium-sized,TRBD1,TGTGCCAGTAGTATGCTAGGACAGGGGTACGACACCGGGGAGCTGTTTTTT,CASSMLGQGYDTGELFF
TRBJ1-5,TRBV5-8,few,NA,TGTGCCAGTGCGTCCCCAGTATGGGGCCAGCCCCAGCATTTT,CASASPVWGQPQHF
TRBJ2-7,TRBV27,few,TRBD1,TGTGCCAGCAGTTGGACAGGGCCTCACGAGCAGTACTTC,CASSWTGPHEQYF
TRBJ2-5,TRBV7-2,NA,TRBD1,TGTGCCAGCAGCCTAGGGACAGGGGACCAAGAGACCCAGTACTTC,CASSLGTGDQETQYF
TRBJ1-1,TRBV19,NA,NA,TGTGCCAGTCATCAGGGATTGGCGAACACTGAAGCTTTCTTT,CASHQGLANTEAFF
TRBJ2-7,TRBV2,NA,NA,TGTGCCAGCAGTGAAGAGCAGGGGGGGGGCCCCTACGAGCAGTACTTC,CASSEEQGGGPYEQYF
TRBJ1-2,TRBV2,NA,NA,TGTGCCAGCAGAAGGTCCCAGGGAGGGCTCGGTGGCTACACCTTC,CASRRSQGGLGGYTF
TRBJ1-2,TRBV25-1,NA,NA,TGTGCCAGCAGCGATACCGCCCGGGGGCGAAACTATGGCTACACCTTC,CASSDTARGRNYGYTF
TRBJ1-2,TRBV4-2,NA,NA,TGTGCCAGCAGCCAAGAGGTGCGGACAACATATGGCTACACCTTC,CASSQEVRTTYGYTF
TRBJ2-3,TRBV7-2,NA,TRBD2,TGTGCCAGCAGCTTAGCCCTACTAGCGGGGGGTAGCACAGATACGCAGTATTTT,CASSLALLAGGSTDTQYF
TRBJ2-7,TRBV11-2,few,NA,TGTGCCAGCAGCTTAGATCCCGCCTCCTACGAGCAGTACTTC,CASSLDPASYEQYF
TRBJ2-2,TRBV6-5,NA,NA,TGTGCCAGCACCCAGAGGAGGACCGGGGAGCTGTTTTTT,CASTQRRTGELFF
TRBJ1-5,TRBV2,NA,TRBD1,TGTGCCAGCAGTGAAATGTCCACAGGGGGGCAGCCCCAGCATTTT,CASSEMSTGGQPQHF
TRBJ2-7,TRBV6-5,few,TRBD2,TGTGCCAGCAGGGGCGGGAGTTTAATTGGGGAGCAGTACTTC,CASRGGSLIGEQYF
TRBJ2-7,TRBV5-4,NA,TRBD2,TGTGCCAGCAGCTTTTTAGCGGGAGGGGAGCAGTACTTC,CASSFLAGGEQYF
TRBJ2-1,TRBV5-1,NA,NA,TGCGCCAGCAGCTTGGATCACCCAGGGAATGAGCAGTTCTTC,CASSLDHPGNEQFF
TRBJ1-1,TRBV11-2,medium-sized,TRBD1,TGTGCCAGCAGCTTAGTCGGGACAGGGGGCTTTTCGACTGAAGCTTTCTTT,CASSLVGTGGFSTEAFF
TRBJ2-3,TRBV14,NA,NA,TGTGCCAGCAGCCAGGCAGATACGCAGTATTTT,CASSQADTQYF
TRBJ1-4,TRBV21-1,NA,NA,TGTGCCAGGGGACAGGGGGGCGAAAAACTGTTTTTT,CARGQGGEKLFF
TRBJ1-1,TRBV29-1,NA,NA,TGCAGCGTTAAACAGGGAATGAAGACTGAAGCTTTCTTT,CSVKQGMKTEAFF
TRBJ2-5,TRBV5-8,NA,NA,TGTGCCAGCAGCTTGGACCAGATGCAAGAGACCCAGTACTTC,CASSLDQMQETQYF
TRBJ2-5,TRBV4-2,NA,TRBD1,TGTGCCAGCAGTCAGACGGGACAGGGCCATAGATTGGAGACCCAGTACTTC,CASSQTGQGHRLETQYF
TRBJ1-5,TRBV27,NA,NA,TGTGCCAGCAGTTCCTCCCAGACGGGGTTTCAGCCCCAGCATTTT,CASSSSQTGFQPQHF
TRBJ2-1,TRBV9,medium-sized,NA,TGTGCCAGCAGCGGGATGTTGGTCAATGAGCAGTTCTTC,CASSGMLVNEQFF
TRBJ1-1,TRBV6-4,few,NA,TGTGCCAGCGCCTTAGGGAACACTGAAGCTTTCTTT,CASALGNTEAFF
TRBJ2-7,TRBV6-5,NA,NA,TGTGCCAGCAGTTCAGCCGGGACTGGATCCTACGAGCAGTACTTC,CASSSAGTGSYEQYF
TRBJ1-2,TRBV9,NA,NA,TGTGCCAGCAGCGTAGTCCCGGACAGCCATGGCTACACCTTC,CASSVVPDSHGYTF
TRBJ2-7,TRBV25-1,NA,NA,TGTGCCAGCGAGCCCAAGAGGTGGGCAGGGAAGGTTCACGAGCAGTACTTC,CASEPKRWAGKVHEQYF
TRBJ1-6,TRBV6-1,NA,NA,TGTGCCAGCAGTGAAGCCGGTCGTACACCCCTCCACTTT,CASSEAGRTPLHF
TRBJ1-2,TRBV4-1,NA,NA,TGCGCCAGCAGCCCGAAGCAAGTGCAGACAGGAGCTAGTGGCTACACCTTC,CASSPKQVQTGASGYTF
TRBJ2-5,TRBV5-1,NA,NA,TGCGCCAGCAGCTTGTCCACAGGGCCAGAGACCCAGTACTTC,CASSLSTGPETQYF
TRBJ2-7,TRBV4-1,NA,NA,TGCGCCAGCAGCCAAGTACCTGGGAGGTCCTACGAGCAGTACTTC,CASSQVPGRSYEQYF
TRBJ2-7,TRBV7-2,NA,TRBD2,TGTGCCAGCACTACCACCCTTTTAGCGGGAGCCTACGAGCAGTACTTC,CASTTTLLAGAYEQYF
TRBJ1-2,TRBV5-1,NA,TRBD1,TGCGCCAGCAGCGTTGACAGGGTCTCCTATGGCTACACCTTC,CASSVDRVSYGYTF